The clone carrying this T cell receptor (beta chain) was counted between two and nine times. The record originates from a study of cytomegalovirus exposure and HLA in healthy donors. The CDR3 is made up of 12 amino acids. The germline V gene has CDR1 SGDLS and CDR2 YYNGEE. The ends were cut back, 4 bases at V and 12 bases at J, with 13 bases in the middle. The primer mix had 60 Vbeta and 13 Jbeta primers. The protocol was immunoSEQ multiplex PCR, while the TCRdb copy is restricted to in-frame clones and leaves out a portion. The table lists about 120,000 clones, 9.5% of them singletons. The sequenced material came from PBMCs. This sequence originates from a man aged 30-40 years in good health and CMV-seronegative. J is TRBJ2-2 and V is TRBV9; TRBD1 is a possible D gene (6 bases). For the CDR3, the DNA is TGTGCCAGCAGCCGAGACAGGTTGAAGCTGTTTTTT. Translation: CASSRDRLKLFF.